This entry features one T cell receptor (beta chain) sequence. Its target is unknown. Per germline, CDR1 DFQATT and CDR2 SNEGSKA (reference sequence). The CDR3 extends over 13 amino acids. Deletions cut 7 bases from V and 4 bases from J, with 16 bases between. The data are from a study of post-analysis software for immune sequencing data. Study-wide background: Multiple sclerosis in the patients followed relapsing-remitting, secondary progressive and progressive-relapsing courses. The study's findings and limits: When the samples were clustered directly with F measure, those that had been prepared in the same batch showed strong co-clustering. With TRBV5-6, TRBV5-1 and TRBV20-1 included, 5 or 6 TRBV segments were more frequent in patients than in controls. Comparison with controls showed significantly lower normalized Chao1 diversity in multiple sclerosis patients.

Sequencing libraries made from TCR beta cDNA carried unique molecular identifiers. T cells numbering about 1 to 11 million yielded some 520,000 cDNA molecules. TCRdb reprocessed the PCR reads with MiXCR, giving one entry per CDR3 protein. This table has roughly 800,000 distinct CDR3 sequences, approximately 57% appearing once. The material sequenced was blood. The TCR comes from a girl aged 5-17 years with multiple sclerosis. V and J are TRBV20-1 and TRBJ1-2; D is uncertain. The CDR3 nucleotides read TGCAGTGTTTCGGGCCAGCCCCCCTATGGCTACACCTTC. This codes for CSVSGQPPYGYTF.